This T cell receptor beta chain was profiled in a study of T-cell memory formation after mild COVID-19. The overall study: TCR clusters were mostly confined to one donor each.

This clonotype was detected only a few times. TCRdb reanalysed the 5' RACE reads using MiXCR and keeps one entry per CDR3 protein. The table records about 400,000 distinct CDR3 sequences, roughly a quarter of them present only once. Per germline, CDR1 SGHVS and CDR2 FNYEAQ. The CDR3 contains 14 residues. Trimming removed 4 bases from V and 1 base from J, with 11 bases in between. The source of this sequence is an adult woman who had mild COVID-19 (a few samples of this study predate the infection). Cell type and time point are not known. The sample was PBMCs or a T cell subset sorted from them (not recorded which). The chain links TRBV7-6 to TRBJ2-7; unclear D gene. The DNA for the CDR3 is TGTGCCAGCAGCTCAGAGACCCGTTCCTACGAGCAGTACTTC. Translating gives CASSSETRSYEQYF.